A selection of T cell receptor beta chains follows, all from one sample in a study of cytomegalovirus exposure and HLA in healthy donors. The data were produced by immunoSEQ multiplex PCR, yet TCRdb's version contains in-frame clones alone and is incomplete. The table has 200,000 or so clones, about 80% seen once; the top ten hold around 2.5%. Sequences were obtained from PBMCs. The source of these receptors is a woman between 45 and 60 years old in good health and CMV-seropositive. The CDR3 runs from the conserved cysteine through the conserved F or W. Each record gives: D gene, J gene, clone size, V gene, CDR3 DNA, CDR3 protein. A D gene is named only where the DNA matches it firmly. Rows give clone size only sometimes, using once, few, many, or a class for an expanded clone.

d_gene: TRBD1; j_gene: TRBJ2-7; abundance: once; v_gene: TRBV6-4; CDR3nt: TGTGCCAGCTTAAGATCGGGACAGGGGCCCTACGAGCAGTACTTC; CDR3aa: CASLRSGQGPYEQYF
d_gene: .; j_gene: TRBJ1-2; abundance: .; v_gene: TRBV6-5; CDR3nt: TGTGCCAGCCATACAGGGACCTATGGCTACACCTTC; CDR3aa: CASHTGTYGYTF
d_gene: .; j_gene: TRBJ1-5; abundance: once; v_gene: TRBV7-2; CDR3nt: TGTGCCAGCAGCTGGGGCCCCAATCAGCCCCAGCATTTT; CDR3aa: CASSWGPNQPQHF
d_gene: TRBD1; j_gene: TRBJ1-2; abundance: once; v_gene: TRBV2; CDR3nt: TGTGCCAGCAGTGAGCTTCCGGGACAGGGGAAGGCTTCTATGGGCTACACCTTC; CDR3aa: CASSELPGQGKASMGYTF
d_gene: TRBD1; j_gene: TRBJ1-1; abundance: .; v_gene: TRBV5-8; CDR3nt: TGTGCCAGCAGCTTGGACAGGGGTACCTTGAACACTGAAGCTTTCTTT; CDR3aa: CASSLDRGTLNTEAFF
d_gene: TRBD1; j_gene: TRBJ2-2; abundance: .; v_gene: TRBV5-4; CDR3nt: TGTGCCAGCAGCTTGATAAGGGGGCTCAACACCGGGGAGCTGTTTTTT; CDR3aa: CASSLIRGLNTGELFF
d_gene: .; j_gene: TRBJ1-2; abundance: few; v_gene: TRBV6-1; CDR3nt: TGTGCCAGCACACAACAGGGACGGCAAGGCTACACCTTC; CDR3aa: CASTQQGRQGYTF
d_gene: .; j_gene: TRBJ2-1; abundance: .; v_gene: TRBV21-1; CDR3nt: TGTGCCAGCAGCAAAAAAGGGGGACAGCCCACCAGTGTGGATGAGCAGTTCTTC; CDR3aa: CASSKKGGQPTSVDEQFF
d_gene: .; j_gene: TRBJ2-1; abundance: .; v_gene: TRBV4-1; CDR3nt: TGCGCCAGCAGCCAAGAGCCCGGGAACAATGAGCAGTTCTTC; CDR3aa: CASSQEPGNNEQFF
d_gene: .; j_gene: TRBJ2-5; abundance: .; v_gene: TRBV5-4; CDR3nt: TGTGCCAGCAGCTTGGGAGGGGGGGTCCAAGAGACCCAGTACTTC; CDR3aa: CASSLGGGVQETQYF
d_gene: .; j_gene: TRBJ1-1; abundance: .; v_gene: TRBV14; CDR3nt: TGTGCCAGCAGCCAAGCCGACACTGAAGCTTTCTTT; CDR3aa: CASSQADTEAFF
d_gene: .; j_gene: TRBJ1-2; abundance: .; v_gene: TRBV11-1; CDR3nt: TGTGCCAGCAGACGTATGACAGATAACTATGGCTACACCTTC; CDR3aa: CASRRMTDNYGYTF
d_gene: .; j_gene: TRBJ2-3; abundance: .; v_gene: TRBV6-1; CDR3nt: TGTGCCAGCAGTGAATTACAGGGGGGGAAAACAGATACGCAGTATTTT; CDR3aa: CASSELQGGKTDTQYF
d_gene: .; j_gene: TRBJ2-2; abundance: .; v_gene: TRBV12-5; CDR3nt: TGCGCTAGTGGTTACCCCCCCGGGTCCTTACACCGGGGAGCTGTTTTT; CDR3aa: CASGYPPGSLHRGAVF
d_gene: TRBD1; j_gene: TRBJ2-2; abundance: .; v_gene: TRBV9; CDR3nt: TGTGCCAGCAGCGTGGGGCCCGGACAGGGGGCTTGGACCGGGGAGCTGTTTTTT; CDR3aa: CASSVGPGQGAWTGELFF
d_gene: TRBD1; j_gene: TRBJ1-5; abundance: .; v_gene: TRBV7-2; CDR3nt: TGTGCCAGCAGCGCAGGGACAGGGAGAAATCAGCCCCAGCATTTT; CDR3aa: CASSAGTGRNQPQHF
d_gene: TRBD1; j_gene: TRBJ1-1; abundance: .; v_gene: TRBV6-5; CDR3nt: TGTGCCAGCACCCCTCCCGGGACAGAGGGAGCTTTCTTT; CDR3aa: CASTPPGTEGAFF
d_gene: .; j_gene: TRBJ1-1; abundance: few; v_gene: TRBV10-3; CDR3nt: TGTGCCATCAGTGAAGGAGGGGACACTGAAGCTTTCTTT; CDR3aa: CAISEGGDTEAFF
d_gene: .; j_gene: TRBJ2-7; abundance: .; v_gene: TRBV19; CDR3nt: TGTGCCAGTCAAGGACAGCTCTCCTACGAGCAGTACTTC; CDR3aa: CASQGQLSYEQYF
d_gene: TRBD1; j_gene: TRBJ2-4; abundance: .; v_gene: TRBV15; CDR3nt: TGTGCCACCAGCAGAGAACAGGGGGGCATTCAGTACTTC; CDR3aa: CATSREQGGIQYF
d_gene: .; j_gene: TRBJ2-1; abundance: .; v_gene: TRBV28; CDR3nt: TGTGCCAGCAAGGGGTCAACATCGGTGAATGAGCAGTTCTTC; CDR3aa: CASKGSTSVNEQFF
d_gene: .; j_gene: TRBJ1-2; abundance: .; v_gene: TRBV6-5; CDR3nt: TGTGCCAGCAGTTTGTCGGGAAACTATGGCTACACCTTC; CDR3aa: CASSLSGNYGYTF
d_gene: .; j_gene: TRBJ1-2; abundance: .; v_gene: TRBV2; CDR3nt: TGTGCCAGCAGCCTCATCGCGGGAAACTATGGCTACACCTTC; CDR3aa: CASSLIAGNYGYTF
d_gene: TRBD1; j_gene: TRBJ2-1; abundance: .; v_gene: TRBV14; CDR3nt: TGTGCCAGCAGCCAAGTAGGACAGGGTTACAATGAGCAGTTCTTC; CDR3aa: CASSQVGQGYNEQFF
d_gene: TRBD2; j_gene: TRBJ2-1; abundance: .; v_gene: TRBV2; CDR3nt: TGTGCCAGCAGTGGACTAGCGGGGGGGCTTGGTGAGCAGTTCTTC; CDR3aa: CASSGLAGGLGEQFF
d_gene: TRBD2; j_gene: TRBJ2-1; abundance: .; v_gene: TRBV7-7; CDR3nt: TGTGCTAGCAGCTTAGCAAAGCGGGGATCGTACAATGAGCAGTTCTTC; CDR3aa: CASSLAKRGSYNEQFF
d_gene: TRBD1; j_gene: TRBJ1-1; abundance: .; v_gene: TRBV2; CDR3nt: TGTGCCAGCAGTGACCGACAGGGGGCTGAAGCTTTCTTT; CDR3aa: CASSDRQGAEAFF
d_gene: .; j_gene: TRBJ2-7; abundance: few; v_gene: TRBV7-9; CDR3nt: TGTGCCAGCAGCTCTATCTACGAGCAGTACTTC; CDR3aa: CASSSIYEQYF
d_gene: TRBD1; j_gene: TRBJ2-7; abundance: .; v_gene: TRBV6-1; CDR3nt: TGTGCCAGCAATTCCGGGACAGGGGCCTACGAGCAGTACTTC; CDR3aa: CASNSGTGAYEQYF
d_gene: .; j_gene: TRBJ2-7; abundance: .; v_gene: TRBV28; CDR3nt: TGTGCCAGCAGCAAACTAGGCTACGAGCAGTACTTC; CDR3aa: CASSKLGYEQYF
d_gene: .; j_gene: TRBJ1-4; abundance: once; v_gene: TRBV21-1; CDR3nt: TGTGCCAGCAGCAACCGGGACAGGGACCCAACTAATGAAAAACTGTTTTTT; CDR3aa: CASSNRDRDPTNEKLFF
d_gene: TRBD1; j_gene: TRBJ1-2; abundance: .; v_gene: TRBV2; CDR3nt: TGTGCCAGCAGTTCCGGGACAGGGCGGTATGGCTACACCTTC; CDR3aa: CASSSGTGRYGYTF
d_gene: .; j_gene: TRBJ2-1; abundance: .; v_gene: TRBV2; CDR3nt: TGTGCCAGCAGGACACCTTCTGGAAGGAAGAATGAGCAGTTCTTC; CDR3aa: CASRTPSGRKNEQFF
d_gene: .; j_gene: TRBJ2-3; abundance: .; v_gene: TRBV28; CDR3nt: TGTGCCAGCATCCCGGGGAGCTCCAACAGTGGTACGCAGTATTTT; CDR3aa: CASIPGSSNSGTQYF
d_gene: TRBD1; j_gene: TRBJ2-5; abundance: few; v_gene: TRBV2; CDR3nt: TGTGCCAGCAGCGCAACCGGGACAGGGGGAGAGACCCAGTACTTC; CDR3aa: CASSATGTGGETQYF
d_gene: .; j_gene: TRBJ1-1; abundance: .; v_gene: TRBV6-1; CDR3nt: TGTGCCAGCATTAGGAACACTGAAGCTTTCTTT; CDR3aa: CASIRNTEAFF
d_gene: .; j_gene: TRBJ2-7; abundance: .; v_gene: TRBV21-1; CDR3nt: TGTGCCAGCAGCAAATACGTGCGAGGGACTAGCACTTACCATAGCTCCTACGAGCAGTACTTC; CDR3aa: CASSKYVRGTSTYHSSYEQYF
d_gene: .; j_gene: TRBJ1-5; abundance: .; v_gene: TRBV28; CDR3nt: TGTGCCAGCAGTTTGCCGGTTGGTCAGCCCCAGCATTTT; CDR3aa: CASSLPVGQPQHF
d_gene: TRBD1; j_gene: TRBJ2-7; abundance: .; v_gene: TRBV5-5; CDR3nt: TGTGCCAGCAGCGGGGGACAGACTTACGAGCAGTACTTC; CDR3aa: CASSGGQTYEQYF
d_gene: TRBD1; j_gene: TRBJ2-3; abundance: .; v_gene: TRBV5-1; CDR3nt: TGCGCCAGCAGCTCCGGACAGGGCACAGATACGCAGTATTTT; CDR3aa: CASSSGQGTDTQYF
d_gene: .; j_gene: TRBJ1-1; abundance: .; v_gene: TRBV6-5; CDR3nt: TGTGCCAGCAACCAGGGGACTGAAGCTTTCTTT; CDR3aa: CASNQGTEAFF
d_gene: TRBD2; j_gene: TRBJ2-3; abundance: .; v_gene: TRBV12-5; CDR3nt: TGTGCTAGTGGTTCCGGGACTATTCCCACAGATACGCAGTATTTT; CDR3aa: CASGSGTIPTDTQYF
d_gene: .; j_gene: TRBJ2-1; abundance: once; v_gene: TRBV19; CDR3nt: TGTGCCAGTAGTGCCTTCTTCGGCCTAGGCTACAATGAGCAGTTCTTC; CDR3aa: CASSAFFGLGYNEQFF
d_gene: TRBD1; j_gene: TRBJ1-1; abundance: .; v_gene: TRBV28; CDR3nt: TGTGCCAGCAGGCCAAGCAGGGGGCGAAGCACTGAAGCTTTCTTT; CDR3aa: CASRPSRGRSTEAFF
d_gene: .; j_gene: TRBJ2-5; abundance: .; v_gene: TRBV5-1; CDR3nt: TGCGCCAGCAGCTTCGGAGGTACTTCAAAGACCCAGTACTTC; CDR3aa: CASSFGGTSKTQYF
d_gene: TRBD2; j_gene: TRBJ2-7; abundance: once; v_gene: TRBV5-6; CDR3nt: TGTGCCAGCAGCTCACCTGGTGGGCGGGGGGCCTCCTACGAGCAGTACTTC; CDR3aa: CASSSPGGRGASYEQYF
d_gene: TRBD2; j_gene: TRBJ2-7; abundance: .; v_gene: TRBV6-6; CDR3nt: TGTGCCAGCAGAGCGGGGGACGAGCAGTACTTC; CDR3aa: CASRAGDEQYF
d_gene: .; j_gene: TRBJ2-3; abundance: .; v_gene: TRBV9; CDR3nt: TGTGCCAGCAGCGTATTAGACTCCGATCGTACAGATACGCAGTATTTT; CDR3aa: CASSVLDSDRTDTQYF
d_gene: TRBD1; j_gene: TRBJ2-5; abundance: .; v_gene: TRBV11-2; CDR3nt: TGTGCCAGCAGTCCTCAACTGGGACAGCAAGAGACCCAGTACTTC; CDR3aa: CASSPQLGQQETQYF
d_gene: .; j_gene: TRBJ2-5; abundance: .; v_gene: TRBV5-1; CDR3nt: TGCGCCAGCAGCTCCGGGGGCCAAGAGACCCAGTACTTC; CDR3aa: CASSSGGQETQYF
d_gene: TRBD1; j_gene: TRBJ1-5; abundance: .; v_gene: TRBV18; CDR3nt: TGTGCCAGCTCACCGACGGGACAGGGAGGTCAGCCCCAGCATTTT; CDR3aa: CASSPTGQGGQPQHF
d_gene: .; j_gene: TRBJ1-1; abundance: .; v_gene: TRBV6-5; CDR3nt: TGTGCCAGCACCTACGGGGGGTACAACACTGAAGCTTTCTTT; CDR3aa: CASTYGGYNTEAFF
d_gene: .; j_gene: TRBJ1-2; abundance: .; v_gene: TRBV9; CDR3nt: TGTGCCAGCAGCGTATATGGCAGCGGCTACTATGGCTACACCTTC; CDR3aa: CASSVYGSGYYGYTF
d_gene: .; j_gene: TRBJ1-1; abundance: .; v_gene: TRBV19; CDR3nt: TGTGCCAGTAGGGGCGCGGGGCGCGGTTATGACACTGAAGCTTTCTTT; CDR3aa: CASRGAGRGYDTEAFF
d_gene: .; j_gene: TRBJ1-3; abundance: few; v_gene: TRBV6-5; CDR3nt: TGTGCCAGCAGTTACTCGATTACAGGGTTTGGAAACACCATATATTTT; CDR3aa: CASSYSITGFGNTIYF
d_gene: .; j_gene: TRBJ2-7; abundance: once; v_gene: TRBV18; CDR3nt: TGTGCCAGCTCACAGGGAACTAGCTCCTACGAGCAGTACTTC; CDR3aa: CASSQGTSSYEQYF
d_gene: TRBD1; j_gene: TRBJ1-1; abundance: .; v_gene: TRBV30; CDR3nt: TGTGCCTGGAATCCGGGACAGGGGAACACTGAAGCTTTCTTT; CDR3aa: CAWNPGQGNTEAFF